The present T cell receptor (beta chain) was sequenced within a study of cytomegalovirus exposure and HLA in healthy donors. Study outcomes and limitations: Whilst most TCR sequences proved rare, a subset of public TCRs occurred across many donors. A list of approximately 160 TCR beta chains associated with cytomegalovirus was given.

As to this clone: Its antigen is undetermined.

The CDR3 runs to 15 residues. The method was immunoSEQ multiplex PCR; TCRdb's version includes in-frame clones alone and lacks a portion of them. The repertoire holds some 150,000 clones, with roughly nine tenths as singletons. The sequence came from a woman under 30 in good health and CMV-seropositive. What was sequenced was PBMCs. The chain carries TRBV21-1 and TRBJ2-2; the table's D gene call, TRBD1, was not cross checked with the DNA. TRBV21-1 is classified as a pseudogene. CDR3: CASSSCQANTGELFF. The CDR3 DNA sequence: TGTGCCAGCAGCAGTTGTCAGGCGAACACCGGGGAGCTGTTTTTT.